The 22 T cell receptor beta chains presented below share a single source sample, sequenced in a study of shared clonotypes between healthy human individuals. Sequencing was performed with immunoSEQ multiplex PCR; in TCRdb, only in-frame clones are kept and a portion is missing. The profile shows approximately 1.5 million clones, 98% to 99% of them singletons. What was sequenced was naive CD4+ T cells sorted from blood. The subset denotes: CD45RA+ positively selected. These receptors were obtained from a man younger than 45 in good health.

The V call is TRBV7-6, the J call TRBJ2-3, with 9 bases that match TRBD1. Per the germline V gene, CDR1 is SGHVS and CDR2 is FNYEAQ. The CDR3 covers 15 residues. V was clipped by 3 bases and J by 8 bases; unmatched bases: 9. Here the CDR3 DNA reads TGTGCCAGCAGCTTGGACAGGGGCCCGGGGGGTACGCAGTATTTT. Encoded protein: CASSLDRGPGGTQYF.

This clone was recorded once. The V call is TRBV6-1, the J call TRBJ1-5; 7 positions agree with TRBD1. The CDR3 runs to 14 residues. Germline values: CDR1 MNHNS, CDR2 SASEGT. The J segment lost 4 bases and the V segment lost 10 bases, leaving 10 bases of the junction unmatched. The CDR3 here is CAISRGTANQPQHF. The CDR3 DNA sequence: TGTGCCATCTCGCGGGGGACAGCAAATCAGCCCCAGCATTTT.

This chain uses TRBV27 with TRBJ2-2; possibly TRBD1 for D (6 bases). Germline values: CDR1 MNHEY, CDR2 SMNVEV (reference sequence). The CDR3 runs 14 residues. The germline V and J ends were trimmed by 4 bases and 6 bases, with 12 bases remaining between them. In nucleotides, the CDR3 is TGTGCCAGCAGTTGGAAGGGGGATGCCGGGGAGCTGTTTTTT. Translated: CASSWKGDAGELFF.

This chain uses TRBV4-1 with TRBJ1-4; 7 nucleotides match TRBD1. The trim removed 0 bases at V and 0 bases at J, leaving 4 bases unmatched. CDR3 length equals 17 residues. Germline assignment: CDR1 MGHRA and CDR2 YSYEKL. The CDR3 DNA follows: TGCGCCAGCAGCCAAGAAGGGACAGTTGCAACTAATGAAAAACTGTTTTTT. This codes for CASSQEGTVATNEKLFF.

This clone was counted once. The chain couples TRBV27 to TRBJ2-5; no firm D call. The CDR3 loop spans 16 amino acids. The V gene lost 1 base and the J gene lost 1 base, with 13 bases spanning the gap. Germline lookup yields CDR1 MNHEY and CDR2 SMNVEV (reference sequence). CDR3 amino acids: CASSLWNADPQETQYF. The DNA for the CDR3 is TGTGCCAGCAGTTTATGGAACGCAGACCCCCAAGAGACCCAGTACTTC.

V gene TRBV10-3 combines with J gene TRBJ1-2, with D perhaps TRBD1 (6 bases). Germline V gene data show CDR1 as ENHRY and CDR2 as SYGVKD. Trimming took off 4 bases at V and 7 bases at J, with 13 bases between the two ends. This CDR3 has 13 amino acids. The CDR3 loop is CAISASGEGGYTF. The CDR3 nucleotides read TGTGCCATCAGTGCCTCAGGGGAAGGTGGCTACACCTTC.

In nucleotides, the CDR3 is TGTGCCTGGAGGGCAGATACGCAGTATTTT. Protein product: CAWRADTQYF. The rearrangement joins TRBV30 to TRBJ2-3; D not certain. V lost 3 bases and J 4 bases, leaving 2 bases between the germline ends. The length of the CDR3 is 10 residues. Germline V gene data show CDR1 as GTSNPN and CDR2 as SVGIG (reference sequence).

The chain joins TRBV9 to TRBJ2-3; 9 nucleotides match TRBD1. This CDR3 comprises 15 residues. Germline CDR1 SGDLS, CDR2 YYNGEE. Germline trimming cut 4 bases from V and 7 bases from J; bases unmatched to any gene: 10. CDR3: CASSRTGDLAYTQYF. DNA of the CDR3: TGTGCCAGCAGCAGGACAGGGGATCTAGCCTATACGCAGTATTTT.

The J gene is TRBJ1-2, the V gene TRBV19, with D maybe TRBD1 (5 bases). V dropped 4 bases and J dropped 7 bases, with 22 bases sitting between them. The germline gives CDR1 LNHDA, CDR2 SQIVND (reference sequence). This CDR3 contains 16 residues. CDR3 loop: CASSTYAPGTGVGYTF. CDR3 nucleotide sequence: TGTGCCAGTAGTACGTACGCACCCGGGACGGGAGTTGGCTACACCTTC.

V gene TRBV7-8 combines with J gene TRBJ2-7, with a possible D match to TRBD1 (5 bases). Germline CDR1 is SGHVS and CDR2 is FQNEAQ. With 1 base removed from V and 3 bases from J, the gap between germline ends came to 13 bases. The CDR3 is 15 amino acids. As DNA, the CDR3 is TGTGCCAGCAGCTTAGGCCGGACACAGTACTACGAGCAGTACTTC. It is translated as CASSLGRTQYYEQYF.

The rearrangement uses TRBV19 and TRBJ2-3; D unclear. This CDR3 comprises 19 residues. Germline CDR1 LNHDA, CDR2 SQIVND (reference sequence). V gave up 3 bases and J gave up 0 bases, with 22 bases separating them. In nucleotides, the CDR3 is TGTGCCAGTAGTATTCTTTGGTCATCGGGTAGTAGGAGCACAGATACGCAGTATTTT. Translating it yields CASSILWSSGSRSTDTQYF.

The chain carries TRBV6-5 and TRBJ1-1; a weak D match, TRBD1 (5 bases). The V end lost 6 bases, the J end lost 4 bases, and 12 bases lay between the germline ends. Germline loops: CDR1 MNHEY, CDR2 SVGAGI. The CDR3 is 13 residues long. The CDR3 DNA reads as TGTGCCAGCAGGACGCCGGGGGGCACTGAAGCTTTCTTT. Protein sequence: CASRTPGGTEAFF.

This chain connects TRBV5-1 to TRBJ2-7; no clear D gene. Trimming left V 4 bases short and J 3 bases short, with 11 bases between. Germline CDR1 reads SGHRS; CDR2 reads YFSETQ. This CDR3 spans 13 amino acids. The CDR3 region has the DNA TGCGCCAGCAGCGTAGACATTTACTACGAGCAGTACTTC. Translation: CASSVDIYYEQYF.

This rearrangement joins TRBV18 to TRBJ2-5; D is possibly TRBD2 (5 bases). The germline CDR1 and CDR2 sequences are KGHSH and LQKENI. The CDR3 extends over 13 amino acids. Trimming took 1 base from V and 5 from J, leaving 8 bases between them. CDR3 region: CASSPRGIETQYF. The CDR3 bases are TGTGCCAGCTCACCACGAGGGATCGAGACCCAGTACTTC.

The CDR3 nucleotides are TGTGCCAGCAGCTCCCGACAGCCCCAAGAGACCCAGTACTTC. Translated: CASSSRQPQETQYF. The rearrangement joins TRBV5-4 to TRBJ2-5, with D possibly TRBD1 on 5 matching bases. Trimming removed 3 bases from V and 1 base from J, with 10 bases in between. Germline CDR1 is SGHNT and CDR2 is YYREEE (reference sequence). The CDR3 runs 14 residues. Together with reference TRBV5-4 and TRBJ2-5, the CDR3 gives the full variable domain: ETGVTQSPTHLIKTRGQQVTLRCSSQSGHNTVSWYQQALGQGPQFIFQYYREEENGRGNFPPRFSGLQFPNYSSELNVNALELDDSALYLCASSSRQPQETQYFGPGTRLLVL.

The genes are TRBV2 and TRBJ1-2, with D hard to call. V lost 1 base and J 6 bases, leaving 9 bases between the germline ends. This CDR3 region has 13 residues. Germline-derived CDR1 and CDR2 are SNHLY and FYNNEI. The DNA of the CDR3 is TGTGCCAGCAGTGAAGGCGGCATAGATGGCTACACCTTC. It codes for CASSEGGIDGYTF.

This clone was seen a single time. CDR3 sequence (DNA): TGTGCCAGCAGCTTGGAGGGAGGATCCTACGAGCAGTACTTC. Translation: CASSLEGGSYEQYF. The chain employs TRBV5-6 and TRBJ2-7; perhaps TRBD2 as D (6 bases). Germline assignment: CDR1 SGHDT and CDR2 YYEEEE. V was pared by 0 bases and J by 1 base, with 8 bases between. The CDR3 length is 14 residues.

The chain links TRBV5-1 to TRBJ2-5, with D perhaps TRBD1 or TRBD2 (6 bases each). CDR3 length: 15 residues. The germline V gene encodes CDR1 SGHRS and CDR2 YFSETQ. V lost 5 bases and J 4 bases, leaving 18 bases between the germline ends. The CDR3 spells CASSWGAVQGETQYF. CDR3 bases: TGCGCCAGCAGTTGGGGGGCTGTTCAAGGAGAGACCCAGTACTTC.

The chain couples TRBV30 to TRBJ1-5; D is uncertain. This CDR3 spans 13 amino acids. The V gene lost 0 bases and the J gene lost 3 bases, with 6 bases spanning the gap. Germline V gene sequence: CDR1 GTSNPN, CDR2 SVGIG (reference sequence). The CDR3 bases are TGTGCCTGGAGTGTACAGACCAATCAGCCCCAGCATTTT. Translated: CAWSVQTNQPQHF.

The chain combines TRBV6-5 with TRBJ2-1; the match to TRBD2 covers 10 bases. Germline CDR1 MNHEY, CDR2 SVGAGI. V gave up 4 bases and J gave up 5 bases; unmatched junction bases: 8. The CDR3 covers 16 residues. CDR3: CASSSFSGRQDNEQFF. CDR3 sequence (DNA): TGTGCCAGCAGTTCGTTTAGCGGGAGGCAAGACAATGAGCAGTTCTTC.

The genes are TRBV30 and TRBJ2-7; 11 bases line up with TRBD2. V lost 3 bases and J lost 2; bases outside the gene matches: 12. The length of the CDR3 is 17 residues. CDR1 and CDR2 from the germline V gene are GTSNPN and SVGIG (reference sequence). The CDR3 coding sequence is TGTGCCTGGAGGGTCGGGAGGCGACTAGCGGGAACCTACGAGCAGTACTTC. Translating gives CAWRVGRRLAGTYEQYF.

The CDR3 nucleotides read TGTGCCAGCAGGCTAACAGGGGTCGGAAAACTGTTTTTT. This encodes CASRLTGVGKLFF. The J gene is TRBJ1-4, the V gene TRBV28; 7 nucleotides align to TRBD1. CDR3 length: 13 residues. Looked up from germline, CDR1 is MDHEN and CDR2 is SYDVKM. Germline trimming cut 6 bases from V and 10 bases from J; bases unmatched to any gene: 8.